Many counts were recorded for the clone carrying this TCR beta chain. The data originate from a study of T cells after posttransplantation cyclophosphamide. The length of the CDR3 is 14 residues. CDR1 MGHRA and CDR2 YSYEKL come from the germline V gene. V shed 3 bases and J shed 3 bases, with 11 bases lying between them. Cyclophosphamide on days +3 and +4 followed busulfan-fludarabine conditioning and a marrow graft. Measured with immunoSEQ multiplex PCR; TCRdb has only the in-frame clones, and not every one. The sample has about 14,000 clones, none seen only once; the top ten hold roughly 24%. The sequence derives from a female patient aged 40 to 55 who received an allogeneic stem cell transplant from a related donor, was CMV-positive, and had no GVHD. The graft donor may have contributed some T cells. The input for sequencing was PBMCs, taken about 1,200 days after allogeneic stem cell transplant with posttransplant cyclophosphamide. The rearrangement uses TRBV4-1 and TRBJ1-1; maybe TRBD1 (6 bases). The CDR3 is CASSQGHPDTEAFF. The CDR3 DNA is TGCGCCAGCAGCCAGGGACATCCGGACACTGAAGCTTTCTTT.